The 2 T cell receptor beta chains listed next were all sequenced from one sample in a study of T cells in localized non-small cell lung cancer. Sequencing used immunoSEQ multiplex PCR; TCRdb keeps in-frame clones, though not all of them. The sample has about 77,000 clones, around nine tenths seen once. Sequenced material: peripheral blood, taken before any cancer treatment. The receptors were sampled from a woman aged 35 to 75 with stage I squamous cell lung carcinoma.

The chain's CDR3 is CASSLRIVVANYGYTF. DNA for the CDR3: TGTGCCAGCAGCCTGCGAATAGTAGTCGCTAACTATGGCTACACCTTC. This rearrangement joins TRBV5-6 to TRBJ1-2; D not certain. The germline gives CDR1 SGHDT, CDR2 YYEEEE. Trimming stripped 4 bases from V and 0 bases from J, with 16 bases between. CDR3 length equals 16 residues.

The chain employs TRBV19 and TRBJ1-2; 10 bases align to TRBD1. Trimming removed 4 bases from V and 4 bases from J; junction bases left unmatched: 6. Looked up from germline, CDR1 is LNHDA and CDR2 is SQIVND (reference sequence). The CDR3 contains 15 residues. CDR3 nucleotides: TGTGCCAGTAGTAGCGGGACAGGGGCTCCCTATGGCTACACCTTC. Protein product: CASSSGTGAPYGYTF.